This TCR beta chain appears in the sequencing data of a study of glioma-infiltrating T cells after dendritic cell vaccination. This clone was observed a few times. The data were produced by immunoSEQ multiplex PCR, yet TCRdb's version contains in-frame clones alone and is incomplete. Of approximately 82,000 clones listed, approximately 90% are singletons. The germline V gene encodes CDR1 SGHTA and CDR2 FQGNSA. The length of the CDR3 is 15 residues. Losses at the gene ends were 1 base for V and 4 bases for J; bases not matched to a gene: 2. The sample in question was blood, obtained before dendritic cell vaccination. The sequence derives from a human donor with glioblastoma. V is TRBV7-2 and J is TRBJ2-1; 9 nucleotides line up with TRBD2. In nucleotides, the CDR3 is TGTGCCAGCAGCTTAGAAGCGGGGGGTTACAATGAGCAGTTCTTC. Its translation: CASSLEAGGYNEQFF.